What follows are 18 T cell receptor beta chains derived from one specimen sequenced in a study of cytomegalovirus exposure and HLA in healthy donors. PCR was performed using 60 Vbeta and 13 Jbeta primers. Clones were sequenced by immunoSEQ multiplex PCR, and TCRdb holds only the in-frame ones, with some missing. The sample has about 200,000 clones; under 90% are singletons. Sample: PBMCs. The receptors here all came from a boy aged 2-15 years in good health and CMV-seronegative.

The chain recombines TRBV5-6 with TRBJ1-6; D perhaps matches TRBD1 (5 bases). Germline lookup yields CDR1 SGHDT and CDR2 YYEEEE. The V end was cut by 7 bases, the J end by 9 bases, with 20 bases between. CDR3 length: 15 amino acids. The CDR3 nucleotides are TGTGCCAGCGCTCCCTGGGGGGGTAAGGGTTCACCCCTCCACTTT. Translated: CASAPWGGKGSPLHF.

The chain is built from TRBV4-3 and TRBJ2-5, with 9 bases identical to TRBD1. Judging by the DNA end, TRBJ2-7 fits better; the J call may be wrong. The germline V gene encodes CDR1 LGHNA and CDR2 YSLEER. The CDR3 contains 15 residues. The CDR3 loop is CASSQAGTGSYEQYF. The CDR3 nucleotides read TGCGCCAGCAGCCAAGCCGGGACAGGGAGCTACGAGCAGTACTTC.

The chain recombines TRBV20-1 with TRBJ1-2; D not certain. This CDR3 spans 11 amino acids. Germline V gene data show CDR1 as DFQATT and CDR2 as SNEGSKA (reference sequence). The CDR3 protein is CIGSSNYGYTF. As DNA, the CDR3 is TGCATAGGGAGCTCTAACTATGGCTACACCTTC.

The CDR3 spells CASSRNRDIAPSRIYEQYF. CDR3 nucleotides: TGCGCCAGCAGCAGGAACCGGGACATCGCTCCTTCAAGGATCTACGAGCAGTACTTC. The J gene is TRBJ2-7, the V gene TRBV4-3; tentative D call: TRBD1 (6 bases). The germline V gene has CDR1 LGHNA and CDR2 YSLEER. The CDR3 contains 19 residues. Trimming removed 5 bases from V and 3 bases from J, with 29 bases in between.

The V call is TRBV7-9, the J call TRBJ1-6; D is unclear. Trimming took 5 bases from V and 7 from J, leaving 18 bases between them. This CDR3 is 16 amino acids long. CDR1 is SEHNR and CDR2 is FQNEAQ in the germline V gene (reference sequence). CDR3 bases: TGTGCCAGCAGCCCCCGGTGGTGGCGACTGAATTCACCCCTCCACTTT. It specifies CASSPRWWRLNSPLHF.

This clone was seen more than once but under ten times. The CDR3 coding sequence is TGTGCCAGCAGCTTCGGCCAGGCTATTCCTCGCACAGATACGCAGTATTTT. Translating it yields CASSFGQAIPRTDTQYF. V usage is TRBV5-4 and J usage is TRBJ2-3, with D hard to call. V was pared by 2 bases and J by 1 base, with 17 bases between. This CDR3 comprises 17 residues. Germline V gene lookup returns CDR1 SGHNT and CDR2 YYREEE (reference sequence).

The chain links TRBV6-1 to TRBJ1-1, with TRBD1 as a possible D gene (6 bases). This CDR3 contains 14 residues. The germline gives CDR1 MNHNS, CDR2 SASEGT. The V gene lost 2 bases and the J gene lost 11 bases, with 18 bases spanning the gap. CDR3 amino acids: CASSEPIRQVGAFF. The CDR3 DNA reads as TGTGCCAGCAGTGAACCGATTCGACAGGTGGGTGCTTTCTTT.

CDR3 loop: CAISLNRGNTEAFF. The CDR3 DNA is TGTGCCATCAGCCTTAACAGGGGAAACACTGAAGCTTTCTTT. The chain recombines TRBV10-3 with TRBJ1-1; 7 bases are shared with TRBD1. Germline CDR1 reads ENHRY; CDR2 reads SYGVKD. The CDR3 contains 14 residues. After removal of 6 bases from V and 2 bases from J, the junction contained 6 bases not matched to a gene.

The chain couples TRBV19 to TRBJ2-3; TRBD2 aligns across 8 bases. After removal of 9 bases from V and 5 bases from J, the junction contained 13 bases not matched to a gene. Germline V gene data show CDR1 as LNHDA and CDR2 as SQIVND (reference sequence). This CDR3 region has 15 residues. CDR3 amino acids: CASSPRGGPGDTQYF. In nucleotides, the CDR3 is TGTGCCAGCAGTCCCCGGGGGGGCCCAGGAGATACGCAGTATTTT.

CDR3 protein: CASSPSGGPYIYNEQFF. The CDR3 DNA reads as TGTGCCAGCAGTCCTAGCGGGGGGCCTTATATTTACAATGAGCAGTTCTTC. The chain joins TRBV6-4 to TRBJ2-1; 11 bases map to TRBD2. V gave up 5 bases and J gave up 4 bases; unmatched junction bases: 10. The CDR3 has 17 residues. Germline CDR1 MRHNA, CDR2 SNTAGT.

The chain uses TRBV7-9 and TRBJ2-3; D is perhaps TRBD2 (6 bases). Germline CDR1 SEHNR, CDR2 FQNEAQ (reference sequence). V was cut by 3 bases and J by 5 bases, with 15 bases left in between. CDR3 size: 15 residues. In nucleotides, the CDR3 is TGTGCCAGCAGCTTGAAGGCCGGGGGAGGAGATACGCAGTATTTT. Residues: CASSLKAGGGDTQYF.

The rearrangement uses TRBV6-5 and TRBJ1-2, with D perhaps matching TRBD1 (5 bases). Germline-derived CDR1 and CDR2 are MNHEY and SVGAGI. There are 15 residues in the CDR3. V lost 2 bases and J lost 4, with 14 bases in between. The CDR3 reads CASSYSLGGSYGYTF. Written as DNA, the CDR3 is TGTGCCAGCAGTTACAGCCTGGGGGGTTCCTATGGCTACACCTTC.

The chain employs TRBV2 and TRBJ2-1; weak D call: TRBD2 (6 bases). V was trimmed by 2 bases and J by 1 base, leaving 9 bases between them. There are 15 residues in the CDR3. From germline, CDR1 is SNHLY and CDR2 FYNNEI. CDR3 sequence (DNA): TGTGCCAGCAGTGAATGGCGGGGTTCCTACAATGAGCAGTTCTTC. This sequence encodes CASSEWRGSYNEQFF.

The chain combines TRBV5-1 with TRBJ2-5; 7 positions agree with TRBD1. Trimming cost V 3 bases and J 1 base; bases outside gene matches: 3. This CDR3 has 14 amino acids. Germline-derived CDR1 and CDR2 are SGHRS and YFSETQ. CDR3 sequence reads: CASSSGTAQETQYF. For the CDR3, the DNA is TGCGCCAGCAGCTCGGGGACAGCCCAAGAGACCCAGTACTTC.

CDR3 sequence: CASSLGLRQGGYEQYF. The CDR3 nucleotides read TGTGCCAGCAGTTTAGGCCTAAGACAGGGGGGCTACGAGCAGTACTTC. The chain uses TRBV28 and TRBJ2-5; 9 bases agree with TRBD1. The J call may be in error: the DNA end matches TRBJ2-7 better. Germline assignment: CDR1 MDHEN and CDR2 SYDVKM. This CDR3 contains 16 residues.

The chain employs TRBV4-2 and TRBJ2-3; possible D gene TRBD1, 5 bases. Germline V CDR1 and CDR2: LGHNA, YNFKEQ. The V gene lost 0 bases and the J gene lost 5 bases, with 12 bases spanning the gap. CDR3 size: 15 residues. This CDR3 reads CASSQDWTQGDTQYF. The CDR3 coding sequence is TGTGCCAGCAGCCAAGATTGGACCCAGGGAGATACGCAGTATTTT.

The chain employs TRBV6-5 and TRBJ2-6; D possibly corresponds to TRBD2 (5 bases). Trimming removed 5 bases at V and 0 bases at J, with 8 bases between. CDR3 length: 15 amino acids. Germline V gene sequence: CDR1 MNHEY, CDR2 SVGAGI. The CDR3 reads CASSGLTSGANVLTF. The DNA for the CDR3 is TGTGCCAGCAGTGGACTGACCTCTGGGGCCAACGTCCTGACTTTC.

A single count supports this clone. The V and J genes are TRBV30 and TRBJ1-6; perhaps TRBD1 as D (5 bases). This CDR3 region has 15 residues. Trimming cost V 0 bases and J 3 bases, with 9 bases left between them. Germline V CDR1 and CDR2: GTSNPN, SVGIG (reference sequence). The CDR3 bases are TGTGCCTGGAGTGTCAAGGGGCTCTATAATTCACCCCTCCACTTT. Its translation: CAWSVKGLYNSPLHF.